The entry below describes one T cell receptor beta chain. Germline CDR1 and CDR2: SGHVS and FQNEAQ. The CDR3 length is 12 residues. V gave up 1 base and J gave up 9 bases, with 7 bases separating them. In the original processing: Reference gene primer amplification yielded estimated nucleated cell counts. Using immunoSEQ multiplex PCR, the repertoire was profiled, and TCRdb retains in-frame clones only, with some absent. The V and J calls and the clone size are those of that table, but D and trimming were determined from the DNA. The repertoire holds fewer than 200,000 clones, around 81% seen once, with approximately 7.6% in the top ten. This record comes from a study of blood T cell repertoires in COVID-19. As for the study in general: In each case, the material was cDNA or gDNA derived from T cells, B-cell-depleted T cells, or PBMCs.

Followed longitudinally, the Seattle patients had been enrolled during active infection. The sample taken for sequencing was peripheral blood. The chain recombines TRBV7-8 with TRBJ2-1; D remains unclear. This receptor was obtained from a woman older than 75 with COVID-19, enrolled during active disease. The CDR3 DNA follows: TGTGCCAGCAGCTTAGGAGCCGGTGAGCAGTTCTTC. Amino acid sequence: CASSLGAGEQFF.